This TCR beta chain was obtained from a study of T cell clones after liver transplantation. V gave up 4 bases and J gave up 7 bases; unmatched junction bases: 9. The CDR3 loop spans 15 amino acids. CDR1 and CDR2 from the germline V gene are LNHDA and SQIVND (reference sequence). Generated by immunoSEQ multiplex PCR, the TCRdb table keeps only in-frame clones and is missing some. The data show about 100,000 clones, 82% seen once. This clonotype was obtained from a human donor who received a liver transplant. V gene TRBV19 combines with J gene TRBJ2-1, with TRBD2 matching 8 bases. The source was CD4+ T cells from blood, collected before liver transplant. CDR3 coding DNA: TGTGCCAGTAGTAGGTCTAGCGGGCTGAGAAATGAGCAGTTCTTC. It codes for CASSRSSGLRNEQFF.